This TCR beta chain was recorded in a study of spatial heterogeneity in lung cancer. Across the study: Consistent detection of more beta-chain than alpha-chain sequences was observed.

Individual TCR cDNA molecules each bore their own unique molecular identifier. TCRdb called the 5' RACE reads again in MiXCR, with one record for every CDR3 protein. The profile covers roughly 11,000 distinct CDR3 sequences, with roughly a tenth appearing a single time and under 35% taken by the ten largest. Documented time point: blood at routine non-recurrence follow-up after resection. The CDR3 is 13 amino acids. Germline V CDR1 and CDR2: DFQATT, SNEGSKA (reference sequence). The V and J ends lost 6 bases and 5 bases respectively, with 16 bases between them. This clonotype was counted at least ten times.

The starting material was PBMCs, obtained at follow-up. The receptor comes from a female donor with early-stage non-small cell lung cancer. The rearrangement joins TRBV20-1 to TRBJ2-5; D remains unclear. The CDR3 protein is CSAHLVNIETQYF. The CDR3 bases are TGCAGTGCCCACCTCGTGAACATTGAGACCCAGTACTTC.